A selection of T cell receptor beta chains follows, all from one sample in a study of blood T cell repertoires in COVID-19. TCRdb keeps only in-frame clones here, not all; method: immunoSEQ multiplex PCR. This table has about 270,000 clones, 86% appearing once. The sequencing input was peripheral blood. The receptors were sampled from a middle-aged man with active or convalescent COVID-19. CDR3s leave out the opening cysteine and the closing phenylalanine or tryptophan.

V gene	J gene	CDR3 protein
TRBV6-5	TRBJ2-5	ASRRETQY
TRBV28	TRBJ2-5	ASSLGGTETQY
TRBV24-1	TRBJ1-5	ATSDGQVNQPQH
TRBV29-1	TRBJ2-1	SVEERQGRGTHNEQF
TRBV5-4	TRBJ2-7	ASSLSGTSEQY
TRBV5-8	TRBJ1-2	ASSLGGGTNYGYT
TRBV27	TRBJ2-3	ASSGASAGGPNTQY
TRBV5-6	TRBJ2-1	ASSLGTGESYNEQF
TRBV15	TRBJ1-3	ATSRTGGEGNTIY
TRBV5-1	TRBJ1-1	ASSLGRTGDTEAF
TRBV3-1/TRBV3-2	TRBJ2-5	ASSQGTRIQGARETQY
TRBV11-2	TRBJ1-2	ASSLVGGAAYGYT
TRBV6-1	TRBJ1-5	ASSELGDRNQPQH
TRBV5-1	TRBJ1-1	ASSLGSGDTEAF
TRBV2	TRBJ2-6	ASSEAHLGQAFSGANVLT
TRBV7-2	TRBJ1-1	ASSFQGGRANTEAF
TRBV7-3	TRBJ2-1	ASSLGARGNEQF
TRBV2	TRBJ2-1	ANLLRTGGSNEQF
TRBV2	TRBJ2-7	ASSASGVREQY
TRBV10-3	TRBJ2-3	AISDPDTYTDTQY
TRBV7-3	TRBJ1-5	ASSWTGGQPQH
TRBV20-1	TRBJ2-7	SAKSGHEQY
TRBV28	TRBJ1-1	ASSDPLGAAGAF
TRBV5-4	TRBJ2-6	ASSLIAGGQSGANVLT
TRBV7-9	TRBJ1-5	ASSLGGQPQH
TRBV4-2	TRBJ2-7	ASSQEGTGDYEQY
TRBV19	TRBJ1-5	ASSKRQGNQPQH
TRBV6-1	TRBJ1-5	ASSEGANQPQH
TRBV28	TRBJ1-5	ATRWENRPQH
TRBV18	TRBJ2-3	ASSPTEVAGGSTY
TRBV3-1/TRBV3-2	TRBJ2-3	ASSQVGDNTDTQY